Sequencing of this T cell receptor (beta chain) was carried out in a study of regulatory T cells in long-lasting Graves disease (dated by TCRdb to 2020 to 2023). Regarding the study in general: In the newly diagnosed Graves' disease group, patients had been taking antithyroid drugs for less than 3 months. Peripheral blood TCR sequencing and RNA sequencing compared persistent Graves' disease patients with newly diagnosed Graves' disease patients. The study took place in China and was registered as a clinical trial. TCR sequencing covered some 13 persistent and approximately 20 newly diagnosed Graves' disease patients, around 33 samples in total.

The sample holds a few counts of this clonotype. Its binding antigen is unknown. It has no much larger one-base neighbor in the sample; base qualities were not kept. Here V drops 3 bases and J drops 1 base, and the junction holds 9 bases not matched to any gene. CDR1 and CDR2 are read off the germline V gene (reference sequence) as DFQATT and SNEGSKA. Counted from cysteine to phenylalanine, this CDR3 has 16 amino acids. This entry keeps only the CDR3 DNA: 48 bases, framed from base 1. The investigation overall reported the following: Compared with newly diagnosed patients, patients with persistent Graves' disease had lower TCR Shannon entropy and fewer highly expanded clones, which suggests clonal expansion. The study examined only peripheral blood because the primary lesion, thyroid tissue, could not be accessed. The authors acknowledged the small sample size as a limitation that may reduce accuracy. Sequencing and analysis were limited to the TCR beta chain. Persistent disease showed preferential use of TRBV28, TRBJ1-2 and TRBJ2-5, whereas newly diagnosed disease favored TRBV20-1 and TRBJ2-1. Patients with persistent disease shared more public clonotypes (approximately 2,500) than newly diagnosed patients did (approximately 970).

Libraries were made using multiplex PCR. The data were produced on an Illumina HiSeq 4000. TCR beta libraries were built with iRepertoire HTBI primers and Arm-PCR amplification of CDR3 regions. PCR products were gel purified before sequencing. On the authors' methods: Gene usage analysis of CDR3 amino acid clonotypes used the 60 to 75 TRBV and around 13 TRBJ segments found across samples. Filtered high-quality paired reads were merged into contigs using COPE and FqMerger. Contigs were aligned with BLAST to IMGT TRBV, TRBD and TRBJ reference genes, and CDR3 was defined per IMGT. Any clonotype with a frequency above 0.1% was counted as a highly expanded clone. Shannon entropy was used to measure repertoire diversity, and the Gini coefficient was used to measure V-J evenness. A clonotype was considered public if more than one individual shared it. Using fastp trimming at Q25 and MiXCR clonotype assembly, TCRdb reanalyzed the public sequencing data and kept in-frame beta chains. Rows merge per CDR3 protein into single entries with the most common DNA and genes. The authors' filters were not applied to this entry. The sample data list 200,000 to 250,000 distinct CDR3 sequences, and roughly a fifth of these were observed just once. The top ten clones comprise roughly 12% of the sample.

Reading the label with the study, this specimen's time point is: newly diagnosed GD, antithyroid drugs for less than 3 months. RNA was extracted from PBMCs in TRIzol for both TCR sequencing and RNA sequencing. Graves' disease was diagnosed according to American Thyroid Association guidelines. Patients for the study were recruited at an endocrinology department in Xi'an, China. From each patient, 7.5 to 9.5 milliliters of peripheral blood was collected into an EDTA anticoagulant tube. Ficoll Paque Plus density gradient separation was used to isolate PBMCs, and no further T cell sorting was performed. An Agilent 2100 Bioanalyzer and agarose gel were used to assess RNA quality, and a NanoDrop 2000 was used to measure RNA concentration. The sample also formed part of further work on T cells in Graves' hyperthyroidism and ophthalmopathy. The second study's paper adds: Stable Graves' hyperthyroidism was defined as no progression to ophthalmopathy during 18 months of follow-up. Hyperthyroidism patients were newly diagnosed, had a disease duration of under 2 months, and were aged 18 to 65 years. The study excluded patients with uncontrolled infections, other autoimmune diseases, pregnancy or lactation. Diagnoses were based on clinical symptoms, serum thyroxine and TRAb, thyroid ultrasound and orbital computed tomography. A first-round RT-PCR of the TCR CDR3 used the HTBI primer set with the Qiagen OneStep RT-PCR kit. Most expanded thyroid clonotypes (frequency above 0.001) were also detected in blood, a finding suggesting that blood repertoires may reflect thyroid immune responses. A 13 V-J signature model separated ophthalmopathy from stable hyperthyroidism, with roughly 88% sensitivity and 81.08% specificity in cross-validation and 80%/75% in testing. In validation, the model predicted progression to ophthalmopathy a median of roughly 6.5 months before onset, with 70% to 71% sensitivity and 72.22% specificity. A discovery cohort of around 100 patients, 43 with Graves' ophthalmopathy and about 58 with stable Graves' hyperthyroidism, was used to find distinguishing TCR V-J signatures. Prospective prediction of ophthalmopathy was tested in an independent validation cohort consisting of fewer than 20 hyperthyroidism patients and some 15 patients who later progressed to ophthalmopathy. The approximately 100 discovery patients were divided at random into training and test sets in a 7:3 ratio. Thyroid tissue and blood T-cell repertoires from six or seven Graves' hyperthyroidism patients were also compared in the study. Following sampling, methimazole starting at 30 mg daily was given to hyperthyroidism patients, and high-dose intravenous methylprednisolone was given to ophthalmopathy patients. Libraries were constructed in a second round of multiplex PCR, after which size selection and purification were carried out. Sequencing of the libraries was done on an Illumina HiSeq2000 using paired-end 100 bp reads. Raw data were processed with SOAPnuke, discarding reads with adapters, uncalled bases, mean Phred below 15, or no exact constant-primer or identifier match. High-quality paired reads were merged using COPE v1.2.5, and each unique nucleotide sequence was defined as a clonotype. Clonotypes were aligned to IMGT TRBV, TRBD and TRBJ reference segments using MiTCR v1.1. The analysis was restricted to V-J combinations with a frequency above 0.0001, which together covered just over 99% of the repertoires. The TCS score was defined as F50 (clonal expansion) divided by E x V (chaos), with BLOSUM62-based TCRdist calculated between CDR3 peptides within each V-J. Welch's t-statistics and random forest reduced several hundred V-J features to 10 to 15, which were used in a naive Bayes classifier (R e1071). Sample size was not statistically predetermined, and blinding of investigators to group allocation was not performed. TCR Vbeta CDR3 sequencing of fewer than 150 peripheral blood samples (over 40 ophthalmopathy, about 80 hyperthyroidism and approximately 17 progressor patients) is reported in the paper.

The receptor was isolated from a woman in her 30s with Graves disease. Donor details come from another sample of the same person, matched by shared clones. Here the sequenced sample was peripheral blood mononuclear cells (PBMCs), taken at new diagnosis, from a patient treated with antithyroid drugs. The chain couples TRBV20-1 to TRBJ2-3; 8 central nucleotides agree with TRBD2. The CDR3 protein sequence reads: CSARSGAGGGTDTQYF. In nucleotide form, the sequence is TGCAGTGCTAGGAGCGGGGCCGGGGGGGGCACAGATACGCAGTATTTT.